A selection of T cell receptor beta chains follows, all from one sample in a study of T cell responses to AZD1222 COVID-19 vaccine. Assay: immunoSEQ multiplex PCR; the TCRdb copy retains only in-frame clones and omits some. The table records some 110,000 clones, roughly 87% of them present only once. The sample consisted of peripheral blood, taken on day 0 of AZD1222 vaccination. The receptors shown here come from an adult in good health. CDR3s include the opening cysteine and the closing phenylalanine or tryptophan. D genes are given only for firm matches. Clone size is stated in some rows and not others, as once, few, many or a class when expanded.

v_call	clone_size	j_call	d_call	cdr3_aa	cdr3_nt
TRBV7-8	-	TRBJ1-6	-	CASRQTAQIYNSPLHF	TGTGCCAGCAGGCAGACAGCCCAGATCTATAATTCACCCCTCCACTTT
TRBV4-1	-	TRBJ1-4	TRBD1	CASSQEGTGSREKLFF	TGCGCCAGCAGCCAGGAAGGGACAGGGAGTCGAGAAAAACTGTTTTTT
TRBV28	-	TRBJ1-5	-	CASSKTRGVNQPQHF	TGTGCCAGCAGCAAGACCCGGGGGGTGAATCAGCCCCAGCATTTT
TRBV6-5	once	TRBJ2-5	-	CASSYSTLGTQYF	TGTGCCAGCAGTTACTCGACTCTGGGTACCCAGTACTTC
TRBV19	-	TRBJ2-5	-	CASSNGPPQETQYF	TGTGCCAGTAGTAACGGGCCTCCTCAAGAGACCCAGTACTTC
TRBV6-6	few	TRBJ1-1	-	CASSRLWQGLNTEAFF	TGTGCCAGCAGTCGACTTTGGCAGGGACTGAACACTGAAGCTTTCTTT
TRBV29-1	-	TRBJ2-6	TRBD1	CSVLGQGLITGVGANVLTF	TGCAGCGTCCTTGGACAGGGGCTCATCACTGGGGTTGGGGCCAACGTCCTGACTTTC
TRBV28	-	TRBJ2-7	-	CASSFPRDSYEQYF	TGTGCCAGCAGCTTCCCCAGGGACTCCTACGAGCAGTACTTC
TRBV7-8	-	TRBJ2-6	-	CASSAGHSGANVLTF	TGTGCCAGCAGCGCGGGACACTCTGGGGCCAACGTCCTGACTTTC
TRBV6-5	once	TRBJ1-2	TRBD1	CASSSGQSYGYTF	TGTGCCAGCAGTTCGGGACAGTCCTATGGCTACACCTTC
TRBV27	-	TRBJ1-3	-	CASSPGPGNTIYF	TGTGCCAGCAGCCCAGGTCCCGGAAACACCATATATTTT
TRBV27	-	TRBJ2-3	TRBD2	CASSLYRLAGEGATDTQYF	TGTGCCAGCAGTTTATACCGACTAGCGGGGGAGGGGGCCACAGATACGCAGTATTTT
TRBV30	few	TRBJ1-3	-	CAWSFNSGNTIYF	TGTGCCTGGAGTTTCAACTCAGGGAATACCATATATTTT
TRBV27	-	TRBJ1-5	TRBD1	CASSSRWTGRDQPQHF	TGTGCCAGCAGTTCCCGATGGACAGGTCGGGATCAGCCCCAGCATTTT
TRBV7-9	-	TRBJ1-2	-	CASSLSGGLHGYTF	TGTGCCAGCAGCTTATCGGGCGGGTTACATGGCTACACCTTC
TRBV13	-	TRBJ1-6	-	CASSLGQGGNSPLHF	TGTGCCAGCAGCTTAGGACAGGGAGGAAATTCACCCCTCCACTTT
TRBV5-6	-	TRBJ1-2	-	CASGLAGYGYTF	TGTGCCAGCGGGTTAGCGGGTTATGGCTACACCTTC
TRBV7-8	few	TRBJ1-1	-	CASSLTQGEAFF	TGTGCCAGCAGTCTTACTCAGGGGGAAGCTTTCTTT
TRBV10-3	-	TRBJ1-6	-	CAINRDANSPLHF	TGTGCCATTAACAGGGATGCGAATTCACCCCTCCACTTT
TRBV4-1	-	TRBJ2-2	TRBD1	CASSHHDIKDRAGELFF	TGCGCCAGCAGCCACCACGATATTAAAGACAGGGCCGGGGAGCTGTTTTTT
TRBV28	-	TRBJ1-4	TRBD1	CASSSTPGTGYEKLFF	TGTGCCAGCAGTTCCACCCCGGGGACAGGGTACGAAAAACTGTTTTTT
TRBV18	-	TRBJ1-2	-	CASSLVGRINYGYTF	TGTGCCAGCTCACTTGTCGGACGGATTAACTATGGCTACACCTTC
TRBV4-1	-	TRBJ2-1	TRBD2	CASSRLAASSYNEQFF	TGCGCCAGCAGCCGACTAGCAGCGAGCTCCTACAATGAGCAGTTCTTC
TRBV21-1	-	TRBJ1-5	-	CASSKVDRGNGISNQPQHF	TGTGCCAGCAGCAAAGTAGACAGGGGGAACGGGATTAGCAATCAGCCCCAGCATTTT
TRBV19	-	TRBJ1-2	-	CASSPRDLGGYTF	TGTGCCAGTAGTCCCCGGGATTTGGGCGGCTACACCTTC
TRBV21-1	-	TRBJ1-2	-	CASSTGRPTYGYTF	TGTGCCAGCAGCACTGGACGGCCGACCTATGGCTACACCTTC
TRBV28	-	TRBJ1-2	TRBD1	CASSLGQLFNYGYTF	TGTGCCAGCAGTTTGGGACAGCTCTTTAACTATGGCTACACCTTC
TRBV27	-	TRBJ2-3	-	CASSLLGFSSTDTQYF	TGTGCCAGCAGTTTATTGGGATTCTCTAGCACAGATACGCAGTATTTT
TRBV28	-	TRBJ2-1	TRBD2	CASSELAGGPHNEQFF	TGTGCCAGCAGCGAACTAGCGGGAGGGCCACACAATGAGCAGTTCTTC